This T cell receptor (beta chain) was retrieved from a study of CD8 T cells in ankylosing spondylitis. The CDR3 totals 14 residues. Per the germline V gene, CDR1 is SEHNR and CDR2 is FQNEAQ (reference sequence). V lost 3 bases to trimming and J lost 4 bases; unmatched junction nucleotides: 3. General study points: Some motif variants were previously reported in reactive arthritis synovial fluid and blood. A CD8+ phenotype characterized the disease-linked clones, which were relatively rare in peripheral blood. Significant enrichment of disease-linked clones was reportedly seen in matched ankylosing spondylitis synovial fluid. Roughly eight highly homologous variants formed a TCR beta motif that appeared characteristic of ankylosing spondylitis blood.

This clonotype occurred many times. The antigen is undetermined. Quantitative 5'-RACE with molecular barcodes was used to make the TCR beta libraries. TCRdb re-called the 5' RACE reads with MiXCR, one entry per CDR3 protein. Found here are about 220,000 distinct CDR3 sequences, around 7.9% of them singletons; the top ten hold 14%. Sequencing input: blood, either unsorted or a sorted T cell fraction (not recorded which). The V call is TRBV7-9, the J call TRBJ2-1; 7 nucleotides agree with TRBD1. The origin of this receptor is a male donor with ankylosing spondylitis. The DNA for the CDR3 is TGTGCCAGCAGCTTCGACAGGGAGTACAATGAGCAGTTCTTC. Its protein product is CASSFDREYNEQFF.